This T cell receptor (beta chain) was recorded in a study of cytomegalovirus exposure and HLA in healthy donors. Study results and limitations: For most TCR sequences rarity was the rule, although some public TCRs occurred in many donors. There were a few CMV-associated chains whose specificity for CMV antigens was confirmed in vitro. Within the 120 or so validation repertoires, first-cohort TCR clusters tended to co-occur, according to a later analysis.

To note about this clone: Its antigen remains unidentified.

Using immunoSEQ multiplex PCR, the repertoire was profiled, and TCRdb retains in-frame clones only, with some absent. The sample records about 260,000 clones, around 90% being singletons. The TCR originated in a woman aged 25-40 years in good health and CMV-seronegative. The material sequenced was PBMCs.

The DNA for the CDR3 is TGTGCCAGTAAGAGCACTGAAGCTTTCTTT. This translates into CASKSTEAFF. This chain joins TRBV19 and TRBJ1-1; D remains unclear. CDR1 and CDR2 from the germline V gene are LNHDA and SQIVND (reference sequence). The V gene lost 7 bases and the J gene lost 4 bases, with 4 bases spanning the gap. CDR3 length: 10 residues. The full variable domain, in which reference TRBV19 and TRBJ1-1 provide the parts outside the CDR3, is DGGITQSPKYLFRKEGQNVTLSCEQNLNHDAMYWYRQDPGQGLRLIYYSQIVNDFQKGDIAEGYSVSREKKESFPLTVTSAQKNPTAFYLCASKSTEAFFGQGTRLTVV.